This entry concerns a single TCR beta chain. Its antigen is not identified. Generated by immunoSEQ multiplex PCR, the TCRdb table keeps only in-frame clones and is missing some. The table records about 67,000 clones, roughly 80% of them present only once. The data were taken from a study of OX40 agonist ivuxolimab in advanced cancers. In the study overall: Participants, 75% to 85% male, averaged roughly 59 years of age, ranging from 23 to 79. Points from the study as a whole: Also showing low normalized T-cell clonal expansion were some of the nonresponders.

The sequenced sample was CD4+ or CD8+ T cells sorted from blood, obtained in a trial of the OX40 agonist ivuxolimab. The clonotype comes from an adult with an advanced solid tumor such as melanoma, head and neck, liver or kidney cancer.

The CDR3 sequence: CASSLLGQSSYNEQFF. The DNA for the CDR3 is TGTGCCAGCAGTCTACTAGGCCAGAGCTCCTACAATGAGCAGTTCTTC. The chain links TRBV28 to TRBJ2-1, with a weak D call TRBD2 (5 bases). Germline V CDR1 and CDR2: MDHEN, SYDVKM. There are 16 residues in the CDR3. Deletions cut 5 bases from V and 0 bases from J, with 14 bases between.